The 5 T cell receptor beta chains given below trace back to one sample, sequenced in a study of response to subunit inactivated influenza vaccine. Each CDR3 protein is one row after TCRdb ran MiXCR on the RT-PCR reads. The sample holds some 190,000 distinct CDR3 sequences, approximately 15% seen once. The input for sequencing was CD8+ T cells sorted from PBMCs, taken around 5 days after vaccination. Receptor source: a man aged 45 to 65 who received an inactivated influenza vaccine.

This clonotype showed up just a few times. The chain has TRBV29-1 and TRBJ2-1; D is undetermined. Germline V gene lookup returns CDR1 SQVTM and CDR2 ANQGSEA. V gave up 0 bases and J gave up 0 bases, with 12 bases separating them. The CDR3 contains 16 residues. The DNA of the CDR3 is TGCAGCGTTGAAGACCTAGACTCAGGCTCCTACAATGAGCAGTTCTTC. Amino acids: CSVEDLDSGSYNEQFF.

This clonotype was counted between two and nine times. The chain uses TRBV5-1 and TRBJ1-2; D perhaps matches TRBD1 (5 bases). V gave up 4 bases and J gave up 4 bases, with 17 bases separating them. From germline, CDR1 is SGHRS and CDR2 YFSETQ. This CDR3 is built from 15 residues. The DNA of the CDR3 is TGCGCCAGCAGCCCCGACGATTTTCAGGGCTATGGCTACACCTTC. This sequence encodes CASSPDDFQGYGYTF. Using reference TRBV5-1 and TRBJ1-2 for the parts outside the CDR3, the full variable domain is KAGVTQTPRYLIKTRGQQVTLSCSPISGHRSVSWYQQTPGQGLQFLFEYFSETQRNKGNFPGRFSGRQFSNSRSEMNVSTLELGDSALYLCASSPDDFQGYGYTFGSGTRLTVV.

This clonotype was detected only a few times. The chain is built from TRBV28 and TRBJ2-7, with TRBD2 as a possible D gene (6 bases). V lost 3 bases and J lost 7, with 19 bases in between. Germline V gene data show CDR1 as MDHEN and CDR2 as SYDVKM. The CDR3 length is 15 residues. CDR3 nucleotide sequence: TGTGCCAGCAGTTTTACCCCAGGGACTCGACAGGAGCAGTACTTC. Translating it yields CASSFTPGTRQEQYF.

There are a few counts of this clonotype. This chain uses TRBV20-1 with TRBJ1-2, with 7 nucleotides matching TRBD1. V lost 4 bases, J lost 5 bases, and 1 base stayed unmatched. The CDR3 consists of 11 residues. The V gene's germline CDR1 is DFQATT and CDR2 SNEGSKA (reference sequence). The CDR3 here is CSAIQGYGYTF. DNA for the CDR3: TGCAGTGCTATACAGGGGTATGGCTACACCTTC.

This clonotype was recorded a few times. This sequence joins TRBV6-2 or TRBV6-3 and TRBJ2-1, with 9 bases identical to TRBD2. Unmatched junction bases numbered 10, after V lost 1 base and J lost 9 bases. The germline V gene encodes CDR1 MNHEY and CDR2 SVGEGT. This CDR3 spans 16 amino acids. The CDR3 DNA is TGTGCCAGCAGTTACTTTAGCGGGAGTTTATCGGGTGAGCAGTTCTTC. Amino acids: CASSYFSGSLSGEQFF.